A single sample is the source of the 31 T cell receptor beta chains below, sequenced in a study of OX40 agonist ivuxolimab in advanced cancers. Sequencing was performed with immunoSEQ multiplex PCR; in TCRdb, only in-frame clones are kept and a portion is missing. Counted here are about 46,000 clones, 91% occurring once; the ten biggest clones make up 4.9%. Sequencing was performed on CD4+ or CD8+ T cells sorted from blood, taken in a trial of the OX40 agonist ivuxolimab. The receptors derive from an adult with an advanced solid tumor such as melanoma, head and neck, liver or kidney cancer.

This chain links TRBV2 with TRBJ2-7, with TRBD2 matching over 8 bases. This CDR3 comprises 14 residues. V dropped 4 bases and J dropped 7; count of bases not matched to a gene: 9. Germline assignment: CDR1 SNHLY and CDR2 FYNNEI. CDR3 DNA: TGTGCCAGCAGTGCCTCGCGGGGGGCAGGAGAGCAGTACGTC. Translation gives CASSASRGAGEQYV.

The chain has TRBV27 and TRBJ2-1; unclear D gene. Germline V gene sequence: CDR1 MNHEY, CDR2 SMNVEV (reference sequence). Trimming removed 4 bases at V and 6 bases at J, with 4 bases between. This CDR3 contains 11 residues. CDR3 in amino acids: CASSWGNEQFF. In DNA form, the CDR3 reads TGTGCCAGCAGTTGGGGCAATGAGCAGTTCTTC.

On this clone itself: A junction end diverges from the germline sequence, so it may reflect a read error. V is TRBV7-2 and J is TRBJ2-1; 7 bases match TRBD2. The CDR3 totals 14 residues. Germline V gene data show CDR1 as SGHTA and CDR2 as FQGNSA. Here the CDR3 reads CASSLAAGYNEQFF. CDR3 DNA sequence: TGTGCCAGCAGCCTAGCAGCGGGGTACAATGAGCAGTTCTTC.

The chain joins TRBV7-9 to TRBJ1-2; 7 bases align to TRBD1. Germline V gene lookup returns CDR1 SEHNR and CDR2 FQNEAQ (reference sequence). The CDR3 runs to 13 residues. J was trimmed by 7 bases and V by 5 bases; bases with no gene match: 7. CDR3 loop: CASSVDRVRGYTF. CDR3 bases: TGTGCCAGCAGCGTAGACAGGGTTCGTGGCTACACCTTC. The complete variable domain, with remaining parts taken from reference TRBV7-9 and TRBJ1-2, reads DTGVSQNPRHKITKRGQNVTFRCDPISEHNRLYWYRQTLGQGPEFLTYFQNEAQLEKSRLLSDRFSAERPKGSFSTLEIQRTEQGDSAMYLCASSVDRVRGYTFGSGTRLTVV.

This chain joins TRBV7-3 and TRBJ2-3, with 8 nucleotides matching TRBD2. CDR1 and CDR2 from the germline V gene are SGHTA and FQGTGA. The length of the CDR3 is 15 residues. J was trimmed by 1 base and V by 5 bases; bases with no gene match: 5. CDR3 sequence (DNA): TGTGCCAGCAGCCCCTACGGGGGGGGCACAGATACGCAGTATTTT. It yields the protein CASSPYGGGTDTQYF.

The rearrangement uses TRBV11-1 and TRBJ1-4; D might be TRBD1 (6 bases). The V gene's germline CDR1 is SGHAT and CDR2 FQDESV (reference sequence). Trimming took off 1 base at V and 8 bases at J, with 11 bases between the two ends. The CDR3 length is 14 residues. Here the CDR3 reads CASSLVPGDEKLFF. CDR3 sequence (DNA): TGTGCCAGCAGCTTAGTTCCAGGGGACGAAAAACTGTTTTTT.

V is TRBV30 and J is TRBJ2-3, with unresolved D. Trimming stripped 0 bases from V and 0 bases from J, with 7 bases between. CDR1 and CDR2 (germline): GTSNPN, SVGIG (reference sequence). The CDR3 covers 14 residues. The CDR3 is CAWSVSESTDTQYF. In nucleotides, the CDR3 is TGTGCCTGGAGTGTATCCGAAAGCACAGATACGCAGTATTTT.

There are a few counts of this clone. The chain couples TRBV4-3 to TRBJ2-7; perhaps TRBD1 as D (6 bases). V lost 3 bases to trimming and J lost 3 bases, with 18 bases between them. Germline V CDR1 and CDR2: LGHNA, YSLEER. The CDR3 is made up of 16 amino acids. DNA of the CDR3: TGCGCCAGCAGCCACCGACTCCGGGACATACTCTACGAGCAGTACTTC. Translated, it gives CASSHRLRDILYEQYF.

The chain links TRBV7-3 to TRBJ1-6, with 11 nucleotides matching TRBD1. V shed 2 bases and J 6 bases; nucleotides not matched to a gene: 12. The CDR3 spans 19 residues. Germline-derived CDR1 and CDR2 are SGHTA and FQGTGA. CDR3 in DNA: TGTGCCAGCAGCTTAGAAGAAATGGACAGGGGGCCGTGTAATTCACCCCTCCACTTT. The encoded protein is CASSLEEMDRGPCNSPLHF.

CDR3 bases: TGTGCCAGTTCCCCAGGGGGCCAGAACAATGAGCAGTTCTTC. As protein: CASSPGGQNNEQFF. The gene calls are TRBV19 and TRBJ2-1, with 8 bases aligning to TRBD1. Germline V CDR1 and CDR2: LNHDA, SQIVND (reference sequence). This CDR3 contains 14 residues. V was clipped by 8 bases and J by 5 bases; unmatched bases: 8.

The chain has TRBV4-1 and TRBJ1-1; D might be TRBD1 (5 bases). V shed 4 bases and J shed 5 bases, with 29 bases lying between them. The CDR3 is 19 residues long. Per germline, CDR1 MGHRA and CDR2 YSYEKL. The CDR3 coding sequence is TGCGCCAGCAGCCCGCCCTCGACAGCATCTACTCAGGCAGAGACTGAAGCTTTCTTT. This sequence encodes CASSPPSTASTQAETEAFF.

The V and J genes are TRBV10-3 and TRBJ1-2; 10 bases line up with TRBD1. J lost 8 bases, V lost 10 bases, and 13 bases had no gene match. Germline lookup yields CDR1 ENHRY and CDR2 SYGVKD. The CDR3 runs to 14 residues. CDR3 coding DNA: TGTGCCACCCTCTCCGGGACAGGGGTAAACGGCTACACCTTC. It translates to CATLSGTGVNGYTF.

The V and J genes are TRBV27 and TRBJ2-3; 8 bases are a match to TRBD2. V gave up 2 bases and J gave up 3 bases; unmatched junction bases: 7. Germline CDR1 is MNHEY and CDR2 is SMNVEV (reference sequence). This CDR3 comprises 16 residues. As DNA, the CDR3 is TGTGCCAGCAGTTTACGCGGGGGGAGTGGAACAGATACGCAGTATTTT. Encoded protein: CASSLRGGSGTDTQYF.

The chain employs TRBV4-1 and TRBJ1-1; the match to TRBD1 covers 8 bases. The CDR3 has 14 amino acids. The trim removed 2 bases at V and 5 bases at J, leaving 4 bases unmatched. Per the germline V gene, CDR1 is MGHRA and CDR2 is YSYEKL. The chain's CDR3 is CASSQLGQGTEAFF. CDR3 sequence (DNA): TGCGCCAGCAGCCAACTTGGACAGGGAACTGAAGCTTTCTTT.

The CDR3 DNA sequence: TGTGCCAGCAGCTCGGGGACAGGCTGGGCTATCACAGATACGCAGTATTTT. Its translation is CASSSGTGWAITDTQYF. The chain uses TRBV5-6 and TRBJ2-3; 8 positions agree with TRBD1. The length of the CDR3 is 17 residues. Per the germline V gene, CDR1 is SGHDT and CDR2 is YYEEEE. Trimming cost V 3 bases and J 2 bases; bases outside gene matches: 11.

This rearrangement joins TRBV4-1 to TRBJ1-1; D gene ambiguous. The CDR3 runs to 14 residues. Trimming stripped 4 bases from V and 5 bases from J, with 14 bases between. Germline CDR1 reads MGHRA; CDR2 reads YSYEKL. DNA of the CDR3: TGCGCCAGCAGCCCAGGCCCAGTGAGGACTGAAGCTTTCTTT. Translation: CASSPGPVRTEAFF.

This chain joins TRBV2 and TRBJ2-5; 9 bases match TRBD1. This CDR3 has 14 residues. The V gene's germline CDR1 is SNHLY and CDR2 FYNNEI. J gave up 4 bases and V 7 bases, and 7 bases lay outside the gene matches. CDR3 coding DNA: TGTGCCAGCACGACAGGGGGTTTGTTAGAGACCCAGTACTTC. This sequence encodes CASTTGGLLETQYF. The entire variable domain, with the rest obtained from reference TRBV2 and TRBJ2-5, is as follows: EPEVTQTPSHQVTQMGQEVILRCVPISNHLYFYWYRQILGQKVEFLVSFYNNEISEKSEIFDDQFSVERPDGSNFTLKIRSTKLEDSAMYFCASTTGGLLETQYFGPGTRLLVL.

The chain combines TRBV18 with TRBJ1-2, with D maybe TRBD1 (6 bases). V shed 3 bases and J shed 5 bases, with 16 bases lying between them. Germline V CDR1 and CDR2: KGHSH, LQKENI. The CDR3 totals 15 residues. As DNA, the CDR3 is TGTGCCAGCTCACCCACGGACAGTCCTTTTTATGGCTACACCTTC. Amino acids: CASSPTDSPFYGYTF.

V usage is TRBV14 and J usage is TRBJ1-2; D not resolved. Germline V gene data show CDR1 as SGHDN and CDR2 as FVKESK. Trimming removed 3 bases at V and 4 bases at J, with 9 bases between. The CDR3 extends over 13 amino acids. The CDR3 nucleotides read TGTGCCAGCAGCCAGGGCGGGAGCTATGGCTACACCTTC. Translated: CASSQGGSYGYTF.

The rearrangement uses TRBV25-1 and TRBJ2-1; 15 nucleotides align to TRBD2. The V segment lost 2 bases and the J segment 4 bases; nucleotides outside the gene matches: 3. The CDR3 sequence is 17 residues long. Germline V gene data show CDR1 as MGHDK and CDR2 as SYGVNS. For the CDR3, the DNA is TGTGCCAGCAGTGAAGGGACTAGCGGGGGGACATACAATGAGCAGTTCTTC. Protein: CASSEGTSGGTYNEQFF.

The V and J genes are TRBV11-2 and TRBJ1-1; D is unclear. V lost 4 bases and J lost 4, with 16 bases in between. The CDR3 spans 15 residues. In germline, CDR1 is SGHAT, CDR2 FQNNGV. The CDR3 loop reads CASSSRLGSSTEAFF. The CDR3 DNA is TGTGCCAGCAGCTCGCGGTTAGGTTCGAGCACTGAAGCTTTCTTT.

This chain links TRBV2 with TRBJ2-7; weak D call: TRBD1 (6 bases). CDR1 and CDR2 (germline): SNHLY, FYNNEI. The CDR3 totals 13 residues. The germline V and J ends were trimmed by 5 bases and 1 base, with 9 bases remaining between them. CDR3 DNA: TGTGCCAGCAGTTGGACAGCATCCTACGAGCAGTACGTC. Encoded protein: CASSWTASYEQYV.

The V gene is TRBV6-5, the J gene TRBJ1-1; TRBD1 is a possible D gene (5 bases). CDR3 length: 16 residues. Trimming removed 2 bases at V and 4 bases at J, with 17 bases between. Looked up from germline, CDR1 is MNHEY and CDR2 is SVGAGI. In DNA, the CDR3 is TGTGCCAGCAGTTACAATTCAGGGTTCTTGGGCACTGAAGCTTTCTTT. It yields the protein CASSYNSGFLGTEAFF.

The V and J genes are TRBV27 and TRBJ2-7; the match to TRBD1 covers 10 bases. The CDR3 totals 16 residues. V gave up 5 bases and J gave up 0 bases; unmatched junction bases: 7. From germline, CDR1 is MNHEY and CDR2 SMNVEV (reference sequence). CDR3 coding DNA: TGTGCCAGCAGTCCCCGACAGGGGGCTGGCTCCTACGAGCAGTACTTC. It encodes CASSPRQGAGSYEQYF.

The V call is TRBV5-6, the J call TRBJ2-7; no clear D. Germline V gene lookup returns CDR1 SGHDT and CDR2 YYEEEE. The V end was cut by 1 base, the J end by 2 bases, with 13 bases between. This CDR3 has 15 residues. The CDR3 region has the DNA TGTGCCAGCAGCTTGAGGTGGGTGGGCCCCTACGAGCAGTACTTC. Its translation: CASSLRWVGPYEQYF. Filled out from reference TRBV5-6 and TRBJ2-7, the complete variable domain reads DAGVTQSPTHLIKTRGQQVTLRCSPKSGHDTVSWYQQALGQGPQFIFQYYEEEERQRGNFPDRFSGHQFPNYSSELNVNALLLGDSALYLCASSLRWVGPYEQYFGPGTRLTVT.

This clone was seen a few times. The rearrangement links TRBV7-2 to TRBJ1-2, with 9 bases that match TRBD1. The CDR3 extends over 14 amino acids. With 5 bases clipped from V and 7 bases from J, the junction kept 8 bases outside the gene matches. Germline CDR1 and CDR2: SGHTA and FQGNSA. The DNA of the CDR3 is TGTGCCAGCAGCCCCAACAGGGGGCTCGCTGGCTACACCTTC. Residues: CASSPNRGLAGYTF.

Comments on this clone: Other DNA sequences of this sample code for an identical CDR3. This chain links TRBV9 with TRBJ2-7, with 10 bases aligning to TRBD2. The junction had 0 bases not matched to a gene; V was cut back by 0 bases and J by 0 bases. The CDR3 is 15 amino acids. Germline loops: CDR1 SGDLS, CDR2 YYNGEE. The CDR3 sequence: CASSVGTSGSYEQYF. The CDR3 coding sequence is TGTGCCAGCAGCGTAGGGACTAGCGGCTCCTACGAGCAGTACTTC.

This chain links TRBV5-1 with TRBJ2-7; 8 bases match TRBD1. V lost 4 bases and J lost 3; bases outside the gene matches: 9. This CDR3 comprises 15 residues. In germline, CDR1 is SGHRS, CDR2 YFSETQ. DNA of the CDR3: TGCGCCAGCAGCGCCTGGACAGGGACCCTCTACGAGCAGTACTTC. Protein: CASSAWTGTLYEQYF.

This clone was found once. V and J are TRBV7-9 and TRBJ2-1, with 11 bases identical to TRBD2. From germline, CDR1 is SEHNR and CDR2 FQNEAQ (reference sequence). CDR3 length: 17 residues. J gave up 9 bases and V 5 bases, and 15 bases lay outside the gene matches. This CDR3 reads CASSRLGGLAGGTEQFF. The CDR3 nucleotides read TGTGCCAGCAGCCGCCTCGGGGGGCTAGCGGGAGGCACTGAGCAGTTCTTC.

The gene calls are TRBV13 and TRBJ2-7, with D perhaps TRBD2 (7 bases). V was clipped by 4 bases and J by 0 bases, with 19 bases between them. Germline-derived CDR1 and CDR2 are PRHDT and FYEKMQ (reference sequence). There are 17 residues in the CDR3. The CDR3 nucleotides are TGTGCCAGCAGCTCAGAGGGGGAGGGCATGGTCTCCTACGAGCAGTACTTC. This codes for CASSSEGEGMVSYEQYF. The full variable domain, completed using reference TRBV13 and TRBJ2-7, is AAGVIQSPRHLIKEKRETATLKCYPIPRHDTVYWYQQGPGQDPQFLISFYEKMQSDKGSIPDRFSAQQFSDYHSELNMSSLELGDSALYFCASSSEGEGMVSYEQYFGPGTRLTVT.

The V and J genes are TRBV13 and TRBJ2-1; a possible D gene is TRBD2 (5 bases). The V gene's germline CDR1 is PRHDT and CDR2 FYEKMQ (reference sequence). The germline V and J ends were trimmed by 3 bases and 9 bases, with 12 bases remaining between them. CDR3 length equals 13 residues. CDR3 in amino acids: CASSFGSGTEQFF. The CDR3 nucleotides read TGTGCCAGCAGCTTTGGGAGCGGCACTGAGCAGTTCTTC.